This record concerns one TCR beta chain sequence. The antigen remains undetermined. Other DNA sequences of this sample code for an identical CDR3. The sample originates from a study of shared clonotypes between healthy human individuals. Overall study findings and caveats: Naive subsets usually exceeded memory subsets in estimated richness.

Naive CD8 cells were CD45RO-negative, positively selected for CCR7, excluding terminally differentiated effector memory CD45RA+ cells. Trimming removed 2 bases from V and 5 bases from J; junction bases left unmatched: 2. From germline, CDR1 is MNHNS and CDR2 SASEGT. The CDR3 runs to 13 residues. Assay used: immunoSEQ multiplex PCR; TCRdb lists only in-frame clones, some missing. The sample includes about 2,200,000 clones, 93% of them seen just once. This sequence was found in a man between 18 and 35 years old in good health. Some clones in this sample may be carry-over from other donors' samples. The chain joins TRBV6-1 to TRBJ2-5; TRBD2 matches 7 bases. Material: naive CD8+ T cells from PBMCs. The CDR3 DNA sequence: TGTGCCAGCAGTGAATGGGGGGGTGAGACCCAGTACTTC. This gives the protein CASSEWGGETQYF.